This entry is about one TCR beta chain. This clone was seen a few times. It has no known antigen specificity. Nothing much larger sits one base from this clone, and base qualities are not available. These data originate in a study of beta chain features in type 1 diabetes (dated by TCRdb to between 2018 and 2020). For the wider study: No differences in mean age, gender distribution, total cell number or subset yield were found between patients and healthy donors. A total of about 100 million sorted cells were examined across all samples, and RNA yield correlated strongly with the number of cells per subset. In the study, recently diagnosed type 1 diabetes patients and matched healthy donors were compared on the TCRB repertoires of their sorted circulating CD4+ T cell subsets. Regulatory and stem cell-like memory subsets were obtained from only 8 patients and roughly 8 healthy donors, while naive and central memory subsets were obtained from all 28 donors.

The High Capacity cDNA Reverse Transcription Kit was used to reverse transcribe all of the isolated RNA, meaning that expressed TCRB transcripts were what got sequenced. Deep immunoSEQ sequencing was performed on naive, central memory and regulatory T cell samples, with an average of about 3.6 million total reads per sample. Sorted cells were lysed in RLT buffer and RNA was extracted with DNase-treated RNeasy Micro or Mini kits, depending on cell number. Each cell subset was processed separately to prevent cross-contamination, with patient and healthy donor samples processed together. The immunoSEQ multiplex PCR was used to amplify TCRB sequences from cDNA, generating 87-bp fragments that spanned the CDR3 region. Amplicons were sequenced on the Illumina HiSeq platform. The authors' analysis ran thus. PCR bias was corrected computationally using synthetic template baselines, and reads within Hamming distance 2 were collapsed, with unmergeable singletons discarded. By aligning reads against IMGT, V, D and J genes, CDR3 length, and insertions or deletions at six rearrangement sites were assigned. Within each subset, clonotype counts were normalized to sorted cell number, after which true diversity and Gini coefficients were computed with the tcR R package. The overlap coefficient, calculated on TCRB nucleotide sequences, was used to measure repertoire sharing. Out-of-frame TCRB sequences from naive cells were analyzed to stand in for the pre-selection repertoire. The immuneACCESS repertoire file appears here via TCRdb, limited to in-frame rearrangements. These files lack a portion of the clones; in checked studies, under half of the deficit traces to unresolved V genes, and the cause of the others is not known. The V and J calls and clone size were taken over from that table, and D and trimming were inferred from the DNA. This sample comprises around 280,000 clones, approximately 15% of them detected only once. Jointly, the top ten make up around 0.015% of the sample.

CDR3 length: 12 amino acids, cysteine to phenylalanine. CDR3 DNA is the only sequence kept; it has 36 bases, read in frame from the first base. Trimming costs V 7 bases and J 7 bases, and their ends lie 14 bases apart. The germline V gene supplies CDR1 MDHEN and CDR2 SYDVKM. Each donor gave one peripheral blood draw, roughly 120 mL on average, collected into heparinised tubes. Using a panel that included CD45RO, CCR7, CD25, CD127, CD95 and CD27, naive, central memory, regulatory and stem cell-like memory CD4+ T cells were sorted on a BD FACSAria II. A purity above 98% was achieved for all sorted populations. PBMCs were isolated immediately by Lymphoprep density gradient centrifugation and stained directly without culture. So that batch effects would be minimized, each experiment stained and sorted samples in pairs, pairing one healthy donor with one patient. The full study reports these points: Type 1 diabetes patients showed a moderate but significant shortening of TCRB CDR3 length in all four CD4+ subsets. Only small numbers of individuals were included in the HLA sub-analyses, which left unresolved whether HLA type had any influence on TCRB rearrangement. Shorter templates might be favored by PCR, yet because patient and control samples were amplified and corrected together, any such skew would affect both groups equally. Patients with type 1 diabetes made fewer insertions and deleted more nucleotides at VDJ recombination sites, implying thymic rearrangement abnormalities. Sequencing cDNA rather than genomic DNA could over-represent highly expressing activated cells, although activation and CD3 levels did not differ between groups. Naive, central memory and regulatory TCRB repertoires appeared more similar among patients than among healthy donors.

This sequence originates from a man aged 18-30 years with type 1 diabetes. Sequencing input: naive CD4+ T cells from blood. The intended sense of this specimen's cell subset or site label: true naive CD4+ T cells. The chain couples TRBV28 to TRBJ2-7; a weak D assignment points to TRBD2 (6 bases agree). The DNA sequence is as follows: TGTGCCAGCAATAGCGGAGTCCGGGAGCAGTACTTC. This codes for CASNSGVREQYF. Full variable domain (CDR3 extended with the reference TRBV28 and TRBJ2-7 proteins): DVKVTQSSRYLVKRTGEKVFLECVQDMDHENMFWYRQDPGLGLRLIYFSYDVKMKEKGDIPEGYSVSREKKERFSLILESASTNQTSMYLCASNSGVREQYFGPGTRLTVT.